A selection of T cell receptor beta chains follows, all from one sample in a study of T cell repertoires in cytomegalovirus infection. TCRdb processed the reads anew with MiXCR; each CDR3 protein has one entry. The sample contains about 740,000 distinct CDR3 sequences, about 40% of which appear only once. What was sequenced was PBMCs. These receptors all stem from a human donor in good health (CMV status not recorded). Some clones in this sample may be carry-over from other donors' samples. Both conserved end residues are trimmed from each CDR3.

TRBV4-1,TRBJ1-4,ASSQVDKLHEKLF
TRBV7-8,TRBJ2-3,ASGLLSDTQY
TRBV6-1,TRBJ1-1,ASSENAGAF
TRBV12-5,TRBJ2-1,ASGLGHPYNEQF
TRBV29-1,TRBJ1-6,SVGREGSPLH
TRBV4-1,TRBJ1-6,ASSQGEPYNSPLH
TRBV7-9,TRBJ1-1,ASSRGDPEAF
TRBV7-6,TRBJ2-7,ASGGQGFLQY
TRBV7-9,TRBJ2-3,ASSSLAGGSADTQY
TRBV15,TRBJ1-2,ATSRVRSEGGAGPNYGYT
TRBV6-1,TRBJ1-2,ASSRSGQGAGYT
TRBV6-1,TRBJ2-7,ASRPPGSSEQY
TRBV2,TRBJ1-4,ASSEPATNEKLF
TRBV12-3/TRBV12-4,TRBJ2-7,ASSSTTGAPYEQY
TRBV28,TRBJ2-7,ASSLGAPYEQY
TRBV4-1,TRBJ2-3,ASSQEGRGATGGTDTQY
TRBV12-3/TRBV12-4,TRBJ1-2,ASSQEDRNYGYT
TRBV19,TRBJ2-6,ASNPLAPGANVLT
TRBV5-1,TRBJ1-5,ASSLDATGGNQPQH
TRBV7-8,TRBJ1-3,ASSLQGVARNTIY
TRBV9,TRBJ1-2,ASSVGGGSDYGYT
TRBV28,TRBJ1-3,ASSAGGAPRLGNTLY
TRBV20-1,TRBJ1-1,SARDSAAGDPEAF
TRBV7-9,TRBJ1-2,ASSPKTGTYGYT
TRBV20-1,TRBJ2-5,SAEGLDREQETQY
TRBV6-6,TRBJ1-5,ASSYRQGAQPQH
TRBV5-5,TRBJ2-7,ASSLTWIPYEQY
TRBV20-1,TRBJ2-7,SARGDGEQY
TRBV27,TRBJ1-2,ASCPQGAGGYT
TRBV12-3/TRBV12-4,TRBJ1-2,ASSEDGPSYGYT
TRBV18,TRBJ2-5,ASSPPPGETQY
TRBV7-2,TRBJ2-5,ASSLGRVGETQY
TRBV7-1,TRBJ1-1,ASSFKADAF
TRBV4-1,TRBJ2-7,ASSQVLGATYEQY
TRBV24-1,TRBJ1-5,ATRGAGNQPQH
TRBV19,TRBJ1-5,ASSITGYSNQPQH
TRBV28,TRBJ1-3,ASTVRG
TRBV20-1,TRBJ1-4,SAFRGFGEKLF
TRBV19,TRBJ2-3,ASSRGTEPDTQY
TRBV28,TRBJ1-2,ASSFAGATNYGYT
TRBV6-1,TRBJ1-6,ASRPLDEGNSPLH
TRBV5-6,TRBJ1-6,ASSSIDYSLDNSPLH
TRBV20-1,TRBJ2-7,SFRQAPKEQY
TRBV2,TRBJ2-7,ASSDDWGLSSYEQY
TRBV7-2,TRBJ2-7,ASSLDTGLAREQY